These T cell receptor beta chains were read from a single sample in a study of beta chain features in type 1 diabetes. Profiling relied on immunoSEQ multiplex PCR, and the TCRdb table lists in-frame clones only, not all of them. The sample lists 110,000 to 150,000 clones; just over 9% were seen once. Source material: central memory CD4+ T cells from blood. These receptors all come from a man aged 18-30 years in good health. CDR3s include the opening cysteine and the closing phenylalanine or tryptophan.

v_gene	j_gene	CDR3aa
TRBV5-1	TRBJ2-1	CASSTYSYNEQFF
TRBV4-2	TRBJ2-2	CASSQVEGRGTGELFF
TRBV6-6	TRBJ1-2	CASSYSTWGDYGYTF
TRBV5-1	TRBJ1-2	CASSGGQLANYGYTF
TRBV2	TRBJ2-7	CASSLGGGSREQYF
TRBV7-9	TRBJ1-3	CASSLDLGTAGGNTIYF
TRBV25-1	TRBJ1-2	CASSEDRGHGYTF
TRBV2	TRBJ1-5	CASSEGAQPPQHF
TRBV7-6	TRBJ2-3	CASSLFGGGTDTQYF
TRBV7-2	TRBJ1-5	CASSLAGGGGLPQHF
TRBV4-3	TRBJ2-1	CASSQEGEGTSGAHEQFF
TRBV18	TRBJ1-4	CASSPRTGAGEKLFF
TRBV4-3	TRBJ2-2	CASSQGTGANTGELFF
TRBV4-1	TRBJ2-7	CASSQSTASGYYEQYF
TRBV19	TRBJ2-7	CASSIGQGPWEQYF
TRBV20-1	TRBJ2-1	CSARGEGEQFF
TRBV19	TRBJ1-2	CASSIDLAANYGYTF
TRBV5-4	TRBJ2-5	CASSGADSIQETQYF
TRBV19	TRBJ2-2	CASSIATGANTGELFF
TRBV5-4	TRBJ2-5	CASSQGNGGALETQYF
TRBV5-1	TRBJ2-3	CASSLRGLAGNTDTQYF
TRBV10-3	TRBJ2-3	CAISDYDYRYGTDTQYF
TRBV7-7	TRBJ2-3	CASSLLGPGASDTQYF
TRBV10-1	TRBJ2-3	CASSARGTDTQYF
TRBV15	TRBJ1-5	CATSRPGQAVQPQHF
TRBV7-2	TRBJ2-7	CASSLVGGQGGYEQYF
TRBV6-6	TRBJ2-1	CASSQGGYEQFF
TRBV28	TRBJ2-7	CASRPLGQAPYEQYF
TRBV7-2	TRBJ2-1	CASSLRSAGDEQFF
TRBV30	TRBJ2-1	CAWSVQYNEQFF
TRBV15	TRBJ1-5	CATSSSTGGNSNQPQHF
TRBV5-6	TRBJ1-1	CASSPDRGNTEAFF
TRBV6-1	TRBJ2-7	CASSQGGQGAREQYF
TRBV7-2	TRBJ2-7	CASSSRSGRGAPDEQYF
TRBV6-6	TRBJ1-2	CASRAGTGVNYGYTF
TRBV5-1	TRBJ2-1	CASSPGGTGRSNEQFF
TRBV7-8	TRBJ2-7	CASSPSLVGEQYF
TRBV28	TRBJ2-7	CASSPGLLPYEQYF
TRBV10-3	TRBJ2-3	CAIGTLGGPQDTQYF
TRBV4-3	TRBJ2-5	CASSQAFAGTDNQETQYF
TRBV30	TRBJ1-6	CAGGQQDNSPLHF
TRBV28	TRBJ1-1	CASSFQAQGWLTSPKQNTEAFF
TRBV4-3	TRBJ1-6	CASSLLMGAGSPLHF
TRBV5-1	TRBJ1-5	CASSLSGGDDQPQHF
TRBV19	TRBJ2-5	CASSILAGGQETQYF
TRBV7-2	TRBJ2-7	CASAQGTVSSYEQYF
TRBV5-1	TRBJ1-6	CASSLEDRSYSPLHF
TRBV9	TRBJ1-4	CASSVATATNEKLFF
TRBV15	TRBJ1-5	CATSRGGQGSNQPQHF
TRBV5-1	TRBJ2-5	CASSLTGGGETQYF
TRBV11-2	TRBJ1-1	CASSFLWQNTEAFF
TRBV7-2	TRBJ2-3	CASSLRLAGGLTDTQYF
TRBV5-1	TRBJ2-7	CASSLGTLTLSYEQYF
TRBV29-1	TRBJ2-7	CSVGRGGGYEQYF
TRBV5-1	TRBJ2-7	CASSSTGQGAYEQYF
TRBV7-2	TRBJ2-1	CASSLDGGGANEQFF
TRBV5-4	TRBJ2-7	CASSLESGGAYEQYF